This is a list of T cell receptor beta chains from one sample in a study of blood T cell repertoires in COVID-19. The protocol was immunoSEQ multiplex PCR, while the TCRdb copy is restricted to in-frame clones and leaves out a portion. The data contain approximately 170,000 clones, over 75% of them singletons. Source material: PBMCs or T cells enriched from blood (not recorded which). The receptors derive from a man between 40 and 49 years old who had recovered from COVID-19. CDR3s include the opening cysteine and the closing phenylalanine or tryptophan. D genes are given only for firm matches. The size entry is marked missing in some rows and otherwise reads once, few, many or a size class.

V gene: TRBV2; J gene: TRBJ1-2; clone size: few; D gene: -; CDR3 DNA: TGTGCCAGCAGTCTCGTTACTCTTAGAGGTTATGGCTACACCTTC; CDR3 protein: CASSLVTLRGYGYTF
V gene: TRBV6-5; J gene: TRBJ1-1; clone size: -; D gene: -; CDR3 DNA: TGTGCCAGCAGTTCGATTTGGGGGCGCAACACTGAAGCTTTCTTT; CDR3 protein: CASSSIWGRNTEAFF
V gene: TRBV7-2; J gene: TRBJ2-3; clone size: -; D gene: TRBD2; CDR3 DNA: TGTGCCAGCAGCCTGACTAGCGGGGTCACAGATACGCAGTATTTT; CDR3 protein: CASSLTSGVTDTQYF
V gene: TRBV10-3; J gene: TRBJ2-3; clone size: -; D gene: TRBD1; CDR3 DNA: TGTGCCATCAGTGGGGGACAGGGCTACACAGATACGCAGTATTTT; CDR3 protein: CAISGGQGYTDTQYF
V gene: TRBV5-1; J gene: TRBJ2-2; clone size: once; D gene: -; CDR3 DNA: TGCGCCAGCAGCCCTATAACCTTGGCGAACACCGGGGAGCTGTTTTTT; CDR3 protein: CASSPITLANTGELFF
V gene: TRBV9; J gene: TRBJ2-1; clone size: once; D gene: TRBD1; CDR3 DNA: TGTGCCAGCAGCGTAGAGGGGGCCGGGTACAATGAGCAGTTCTTC; CDR3 protein: CASSVEGAGYNEQFF
V gene: TRBV7-8; J gene: TRBJ2-1; clone size: -; D gene: TRBD2; CDR3 DNA: TGTGCCAGCAGCGCTCGGACTAGCTACAATGAGCAGTTCTTC; CDR3 protein: CASSARTSYNEQFF
V gene: TRBV6-6; J gene: TRBJ2-1; clone size: -; D gene: -; CDR3 DNA: TGTGCCAGCAGTTATGGGCAGATCAATGAGCAGTTCTTC; CDR3 protein: CASSYGQINEQFF
V gene: TRBV30; J gene: TRBJ2-3; clone size: few; D gene: TRBD2; CDR3 DNA: TGTGCCTGGAGTCCGGGACTAGGGACGACAGATACGCAGTATTTT; CDR3 protein: CAWSPGLGTTDTQYF
V gene: TRBV11-2; J gene: TRBJ2-1; clone size: -; D gene: TRBD1; CDR3 DNA: TGTGCCAGCAGCTTACGGCCTTCCGGGACAGGGAGGAATGAGCAGTTCTTC; CDR3 protein: CASSLRPSGTGRNEQFF
V gene: TRBV25-1; J gene: TRBJ1-6; clone size: -; D gene: TRBD1; CDR3 DNA: TGTGCCAGCAGTGAATGGGACAGGGTTAATTCACCCCTCCACTTT; CDR3 protein: CASSEWDRVNSPLHF
V gene: TRBV27; J gene: TRBJ2-3; clone size: -; D gene: TRBD2; CDR3 DNA: TGTGCCAGCAGACGAAAACCCCAGTCCAGCGGGGGGATCGATACGCAGTATTTT; CDR3 protein: CASRRKPQSSGGIDTQYF
V gene: TRBV6-5; J gene: TRBJ1-1; clone size: once; D gene: TRBD1; CDR3 DNA: TGTGCCAGCAGGACAGGGGTTCGCACTGAAGCTTTCTTT; CDR3 protein: CASRTGVRTEAFF
V gene: TRBV19; J gene: TRBJ2-7; clone size: many; D gene: -; CDR3 DNA: TGTGCCAGTAGTGTGGGCGATGAGCAGTACTTC; CDR3 protein: CASSVGDEQYF
V gene: TRBV5-8; J gene: TRBJ2-3; clone size: once; D gene: TRBD1; CDR3 DNA: TGTGCCAGCAGCCCGGGACAGGGCGGCACAGATACGCAGTATTTT; CDR3 protein: CASSPGQGGTDTQYF
V gene: TRBV5-1; J gene: TRBJ1-5; clone size: many; D gene: -; CDR3 DNA: TGCGCCAGCAGCTGGGAGGGGTCAGTAGGACAGCCCCAGCATTTT; CDR3 protein: CASSWEGSVGQPQHF
V gene: TRBV15; J gene: TRBJ2-3; clone size: -; D gene: TRBD1; CDR3 DNA: TGTGCCACCAGCGGCCCCAGGGGGCAAAGCACAGATACGCAGTATTTT; CDR3 protein: CATSGPRGQSTDTQYF
V gene: TRBV7-6; J gene: TRBJ1-5; clone size: -; D gene: TRBD1; CDR3 DNA: TGTGCCAGCAGCTTGGAGGACAGGGGGCGACAGCCCCAGCATTTT; CDR3 protein: CASSLEDRGRQPQHF
V gene: TRBV9; J gene: TRBJ1-1; clone size: -; D gene: TRBD1; CDR3 DNA: TGTGCCAGCAGCCAACCGGGACAGGAAGGCACTGAAGCTTTCTTT; CDR3 protein: CASSQPGQEGTEAFF
V gene: TRBV7-2; J gene: TRBJ1-6; clone size: -; D gene: -; CDR3 DNA: TGTGCCAGCAGCTATGGACAGCTGAATTCACCCCTCCACTTT; CDR3 protein: CASSYGQLNSPLHF
V gene: TRBV30; J gene: TRBJ1-2; clone size: once; D gene: -; CDR3 DNA: TGTGCCTGTATTGGGGGGGTAGGCGGCTACACCTTC; CDR3 protein: CACIGGVGGYTF
V gene: TRBV10-1; J gene: TRBJ2-2; clone size: -; D gene: TRBD2; CDR3 DNA: TGCGCCAGCAGTGAGGGTGAAGCGGGGGGCGCAAGGACCGGGGAGCTGTTTTTT; CDR3 protein: CASSEGEAGGARTGELFF
V gene: TRBV7-2; J gene: TRBJ1-2; clone size: -; D gene: -; CDR3 DNA: TGTGCCAGCAGCGCTACCCATTCTAACTATGGCTACACCTTC; CDR3 protein: CASSATHSNYGYTF
V gene: TRBV6-5; J gene: TRBJ2-3; clone size: -; D gene: TRBD2; CDR3 DNA: TGTGCCAGCAGTTCCAGGACTAGCAGCACAGATACGCAGTATTTT; CDR3 protein: CASSSRTSSTDTQYF
V gene: TRBV25-1; J gene: TRBJ1-2; clone size: many; D gene: -; CDR3 DNA: TGTGCCAGCCAGATTTACTATGGCTACACCTTC; CDR3 protein: CASQIYYGYTF
V gene: TRBV9; J gene: TRBJ2-2; clone size: -; D gene: TRBD2; CDR3 DNA: TGTGCCAGCAGCGTACTAGCGGGGGGAATCGGGGAGCTGTTTTTT; CDR3 protein: CASSVLAGGIGELFF
V gene: TRBV3-1/TRBV3-2; J gene: TRBJ2-7; clone size: -; D gene: TRBD1; CDR3 DNA: TGTGCCAGCAGCCAAGCAGGACAGGCGCAGTACTTC; CDR3 protein: CASSQAGQAQYF
V gene: TRBV7-3; J gene: TRBJ1-2; clone size: -; D gene: -; CDR3 DNA: TGTGCCAGCAGCTTAACGAGAGATACCTATGGCTACACCTTC; CDR3 protein: CASSLTRDTYGYTF
V gene: TRBV5-1; J gene: TRBJ1-4; clone size: -; D gene: TRBD1; CDR3 DNA: TGCGCCAGCAGCTTGGAGGACAGGGGACACGAAAAACTGTTTTTT; CDR3 protein: CASSLEDRGHEKLFF
V gene: TRBV19; J gene: TRBJ1-1; clone size: few; D gene: -; CDR3 DNA: TGTGCCAGTAGTATCCAACGCAGGACAGAAGCTTTCTTT; CDR3 protein: CASSIQRRTEAFF
V gene: TRBV9; J gene: TRBJ2-1; clone size: -; D gene: -; CDR3 DNA: TGTGCCAGCAGTCCTGGACAGCGTCCTGGTGAGCAGTTCTTC; CDR3 protein: CASSPGQRPGEQFF
V gene: TRBV11-2; J gene: TRBJ1-1; clone size: -; D gene: -; CDR3 DNA: TGTGCCAGCAGCTTATCAGGGGACACTGAAGCTTTCTTT; CDR3 protein: CASSLSGDTEAFF
V gene: TRBV2; J gene: TRBJ2-5; clone size: -; D gene: -; CDR3 DNA: TGTGCCAGCAGAGAGGGGGGGGAGACCCAGTACTTC; CDR3 protein: CASREGGETQYF
V gene: TRBV2; J gene: TRBJ2-5; clone size: -; D gene: TRBD1; CDR3 DNA: TGTGCCAGCAGCCAGACAGGGGGCGAAGAGACCCAGTACTTC; CDR3 protein: CASSQTGGEETQYF
V gene: TRBV7-9; J gene: TRBJ1-1; clone size: -; D gene: -; CDR3 DNA: TGTGCCAGCAGCCAGGGACTGGCCGAAGCTTTCTTT; CDR3 protein: CASSQGLAEAFF
V gene: TRBV6-1; J gene: TRBJ2-1; clone size: -; D gene: TRBD2; CDR3 DNA: TGTGCCAGCAGTGAAATAGCGGGGGGGCTGTCGCAGTTCTTC; CDR3 protein: CASSEIAGGLSQFF
V gene: TRBV7-7; J gene: TRBJ2-5; clone size: -; D gene: TRBD2; CDR3 DNA: TGTGCCAGCAGCCCCTTATCGGGGGGGCGGGAGACCCAGTACTTC; CDR3 protein: CASSPLSGGRETQYF
V gene: TRBV27; J gene: TRBJ1-4; clone size: -; D gene: -; CDR3 DNA: TGTGCCAGCCACAGCGGCAATAATGAAAAACTGTTTTTT; CDR3 protein: CASHSGNNEKLFF
V gene: TRBV5-4; J gene: TRBJ2-5; clone size: once; D gene: -; CDR3 DNA: TGTGCCAGCACCCCAGGGGGGTCCCAAGAGACCCAGTACTTC; CDR3 protein: CASTPGGSQETQYF
V gene: TRBV7-2; J gene: TRBJ2-1; clone size: -; D gene: -; CDR3 DNA: TGTGCCAGCAGCTTTTATCGGTTGGATGAGCAGTTCTTC; CDR3 protein: CASSFYRLDEQFF
V gene: TRBV7-9; J gene: TRBJ2-1; clone size: -; D gene: TRBD1; CDR3 DNA: TGTGCCAGCAGCAAGGGACAGGGGAGCAATGAGCAGTTCTTC; CDR3 protein: CASSKGQGSNEQFF
V gene: TRBV2; J gene: TRBJ1-6; clone size: -; D gene: -; CDR3 DNA: TGTGCCAGCACCCAGGACAGCTCTCGGTCACCCCTCCACTTT; CDR3 protein: CASTQDSSRSPLHF
V gene: TRBV30; J gene: TRBJ2-3; clone size: -; D gene: -; CDR3 DNA: TGTGCCTGGAGTGGACTCATCATCACAGATACGCAGTATTTT; CDR3 protein: CAWSGLIITDTQYF
V gene: TRBV18; J gene: TRBJ2-7; clone size: -; D gene: TRBD1; CDR3 DNA: TGTGCCAGCTCGCGGACAGGGGACGCCTCCTACGAGCAGTACTTC; CDR3 protein: CASSRTGDASYEQYF
V gene: TRBV5-1; J gene: TRBJ1-6; clone size: -; D gene: TRBD1; CDR3 DNA: TGCGCCAGCAGCTGGGCCCAACAGGGGGCGAATTCACCCCTCCACTTT; CDR3 protein: CASSWAQQGANSPLHF
V gene: TRBV3-1/TRBV3-2; J gene: TRBJ2-3; clone size: -; D gene: TRBD2; CDR3 DNA: TGTGCCAGCAGCCAAGAGATCGGACTAGAGTTTTCGGATACGCAGTATTTT; CDR3 protein: CASSQEIGLEFSDTQYF
V gene: TRBV7-3; J gene: TRBJ2-5; clone size: once; D gene: TRBD2; CDR3 DNA: TGTGCCAGCAGCTTCGGACTAGCCGTCAAAGAGACCCAGTACTTC; CDR3 protein: CASSFGLAVKETQYF
V gene: TRBV5-1; J gene: TRBJ2-1; clone size: -; D gene: -; CDR3 DNA: TGCGCCAGCAGTTCTACCGTAATCGGGTATGAGCAGTTCTTC; CDR3 protein: CASSSTVIGYEQFF
V gene: TRBV10-3; J gene: TRBJ1-2; clone size: once; D gene: TRBD1; CDR3 DNA: TGTGCCATCAGTGAGTCGCAGGGGGGCTATGGCTACACCTTC; CDR3 protein: CAISESQGGYGYTF